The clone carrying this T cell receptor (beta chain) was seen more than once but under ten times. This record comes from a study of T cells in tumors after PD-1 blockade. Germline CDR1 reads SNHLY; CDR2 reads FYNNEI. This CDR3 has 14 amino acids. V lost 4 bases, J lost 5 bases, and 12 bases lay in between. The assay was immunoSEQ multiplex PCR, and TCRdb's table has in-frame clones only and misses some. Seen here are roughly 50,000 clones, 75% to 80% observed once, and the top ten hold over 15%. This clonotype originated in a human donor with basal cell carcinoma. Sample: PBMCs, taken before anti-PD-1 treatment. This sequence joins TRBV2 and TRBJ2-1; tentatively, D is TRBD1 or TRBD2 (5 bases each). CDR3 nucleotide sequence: TGTGCCAGCAGTGTGGGACCTTCCCACAATGAGCAGTTCTTC. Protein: CASSVGPSHNEQFF.